The entry below gives a single T cell receptor (beta chain) sequence along with its context. What it binds is not known. These data originate in a study of identifying expanded T cells in peripheral blood. Using immunoSEQ multiplex PCR, the repertoire was profiled, and TCRdb retains in-frame clones only, with some absent. This table has 95,000 to 150,000 clones, roughly 82% appearing once. Trimming removed 2 bases from V and 8 bases from J, with 16 bases in between. CDR1 is SGHDT, CDR2 YYEEEE, per germline. This CDR3 region has 14 residues. Findings of the study overall: Across healthy donors, higher total template counts meant significantly greater roughly two-week count variance.

The V and J genes are TRBV5-6 and TRBJ1-2; D call uncertain. The sequencing input was blood. This clonotype was sampled from a person aged 18-70 years in good health. Here the CDR3 reads CASSFRLHLGGYTF. The CDR3, as DNA: TGTGCCAGCAGCTTCCGGCTGCATCTTGGCGGCTACACCTTC.